The 29 T cell receptor beta chains below all came from one sample that was sequenced in a study of blood T cell repertoires in COVID-19. Measured with immunoSEQ multiplex PCR; TCRdb has only the in-frame clones, and not every one. The sample has fewer than 300,000 clones, 82% seen once; the top ten hold around 3.2%. Material for sequencing was peripheral blood. These receptors all come from a woman between 18 and 29 years old with acute or convalescent COVID-19.

The V gene is TRBV10-1, the J gene TRBJ2-3; 7 bases map to TRBD2. Germline values: CDR1 WNHNN, CDR2 SYGVQD (reference sequence). The CDR3 runs to 15 residues. With 4 bases clipped from V and 0 bases from J, the junction kept 4 bases outside the gene matches. CDR3 DNA sequence: TGCGCCAGCAGTGTGAGGGAGGGGAGCACAGATACGCAGTATTTT. It encodes CASSVREGSTDTQYF.

V and J are TRBV27 and TRBJ2-3, with no clear D. Germline-derived CDR1 and CDR2 are MNHEY and SMNVEV (reference sequence). The CDR3 is made up of 15 amino acids. Trimming took off 2 bases at V and 0 bases at J, with 9 bases between the two ends. CDR3 bases: TGTGCCAGCAGTTTAATCCAGTCTAGCACAGATACGCAGTATTTT. It is translated as CASSLIQSSTDTQYF.

The count of this clone is one. This chain connects TRBV30 to TRBJ2-3; TRBD1 is a possible D gene (6 bases). The V gene lost 3 bases and the J gene lost 2 bases, with 9 bases spanning the gap. This CDR3 comprises 13 residues. Germline assignment: CDR1 GTSNPN and CDR2 SVGIG (reference sequence). The DNA for the CDR3 is TGTGCCTGGAGCGGGGACAACACAGATACGCAGTATTTT. Its protein product is CAWSGDNTDTQYF.

The chain employs TRBV4-3 and TRBJ2-2, with D possibly matching TRBD1 (5 bases). The CDR3 is 16 residues long. The V end lost 0 bases, the J end lost 6 bases, and 14 bases lay between the germline ends. The germline V gene encodes CDR1 LGHNA and CDR2 YSLEER. The CDR3 sequence: CASSQEWGYAAGELFF. Written as DNA, the CDR3 is TGCGCCAGCAGCCAAGAGTGGGGCTACGCCGCCGGGGAGCTGTTTTTT.

This clone occurred a few times. V usage is TRBV29-1 and J usage is TRBJ1-1; D remains unclear. Deletions cut 3 bases from V and 3 bases from J, with 11 bases between. The CDR3 extends over 13 amino acids. CDR1 and CDR2 (germline): SQVTM, ANQGSEA. CDR3 amino acids: CSVERGWDTEAFF. Written as DNA, the CDR3 is TGCAGCGTTGAGCGGGGTTGGGACACTGAAGCTTTCTTT.

In DNA form, the CDR3 reads TGTGCCAGCAGCTTACAGGGCCAAGAGACCCAGTACTTC. Residues: CASSLQGQETQYF. The chain combines TRBV7-2 with TRBJ2-5, with D perhaps TRBD1 (5 bases). There are 13 residues in the CDR3. Germline CDR1 SGHTA, CDR2 FQGNSA. The V end lost 2 bases, the J end lost 1 base, and 5 bases lay between the germline ends.

The V gene is TRBV11-2, the J gene TRBJ2-5; D is undetermined. The CDR3 sequence is 14 residues long. The V gene's germline CDR1 is SGHAT and CDR2 FQNNGV. V lost 3 bases, J lost 1 base, and 9 bases lay in between. The CDR3 sequence: CASSFGSIQETQYF. In DNA form, the CDR3 reads TGTGCCAGCAGCTTCGGGTCTATCCAAGAGACCCAGTACTTC.

The V gene is TRBV5-1, the J gene TRBJ2-1; possibly TRBD1 for D (6 bases). Trimming cost V 5 bases and J 8 bases, with 14 bases left between them. Germline CDR1 and CDR2: SGHRS and YFSETQ. This CDR3 contains 13 residues. DNA of the CDR3: TGCGCCAGCAGATACGACAGGTCGGATGAGCAGTTCTTC. Its translation: CASRYDRSDEQFF. The variable domain in full, with the rest retrieved from reference TRBV5-1 and TRBJ2-1, is KAGVTQTPRYLIKTRGQQVTLSCSPISGHRSVSWYQQTPGQGLQFLFEYFSETQRNKGNFPGRFSGRQFSNSRSEMNVSTLELGDSALYLCASRYDRSDEQFFGPGTRLTVL.

The chain recombines TRBV6-2 or TRBV6-3 with TRBJ2-1; 11 positions agree with TRBD1. Trimming took 2 bases from V and 10 from J; bases not matched to a gene: 7. Germline V lookup: CDR1 MNHEY, CDR2 SVGEGT. There are 15 residues in the CDR3. In DNA, the CDR3 is TGTGCCAGCAGTTACGGGTGGACAGGGGGCAAAGAGCAGTTCTTC. Encoded protein: CASSYGWTGGKEQFF.

The chain combines TRBV18 with TRBJ1-4; D remains unclear. Germline assignment: CDR1 KGHSH and CDR2 LQKENI. Trimming pared 7 bases from V and 8 bases from J, leaving 11 bases between. This CDR3 is built from 12 residues. The chain's CDR3 is CASLASGEKLFF. CDR3 DNA: TGTGCCAGCTTAGCGAGCGGGGAAAAACTGTTTTTT.

In this sample, this clone turned up many times. The chain carries TRBV5-1 and TRBJ1-1; D uncertain. CDR1 is SGHRS and CDR2 is YFSETQ in the germline V gene. This CDR3 is 15 amino acids long. Trimming stripped 0 bases from V and 0 bases from J, with 9 bases between. CDR3 sequence (DNA): TGCGCCAGCAGCTTGGCCCCGGGGATGAACACTGAAGCTTTCTTT. Amino acids: CASSLAPGMNTEAFF. Using reference TRBV5-1 and TRBJ1-1 for the parts outside the CDR3, the full variable domain is KAGVTQTPRYLIKTRGQQVTLSCSPISGHRSVSWYQQTPGQGLQFLFEYFSETQRNKGNFPGRFSGRQFSNSRSEMNVSTLELGDSALYLCASSLAPGMNTEAFFGQGTRLTVV.

This sequence joins TRBV7-2 and TRBJ2-7; TRBD2 aligns across 10 bases. The germline CDR1 and CDR2 sequences are SGHTA and FQGNSA. This CDR3 is built from 18 residues. Germline trimming cut 2 bases from V and 5 bases from J; bases unmatched to any gene: 15. In DNA form, the CDR3 reads TGTGCCAGCAGCTTAACACGTCCAGCGGGAGGGCCCCCCCACGAGCAGTACTTC. Encoded protein: CASSLTRPAGGPPHEQYF. The complete variable domain, with remaining parts taken from reference TRBV7-2 and TRBJ2-7, reads GAGVSQSPSNKVTEKGKDVELRCDPISGHTALYWYRQSLGQGLEFLIYFQGNSAPDKSGLPSDRFSAERTGGSVSTLTIQRTQQEDSAVYLCASSLTRPAGGPPHEQYFGPGTRLTVT.

About this clone: The same CDR3 is also encoded by other DNA sequences in this sample. The CDR3 bases are TGCGCCAGCAGCTTGGGTGCCAGCGGGAGCACAGATACGCAGTATTTT. It specifies CASSLGASGSTDTQYF. This chain connects TRBV5-1 to TRBJ2-3; D is possibly TRBD2 (6 bases). There are 16 residues in the CDR3. Trimming took 0 bases from V and 0 from J, leaving 11 bases between them. From germline, CDR1 is SGHRS and CDR2 YFSETQ.

This chain joins TRBV9 and TRBJ1-2; 10 positions agree with TRBD1. The CDR3 totals 14 residues. Germline loops: CDR1 SGDLS, CDR2 YYNGEE. J was trimmed by 4 bases and V by 3 bases; bases with no gene match: 3. CDR3 bases: TGTGCCAGCAGCGCGGGACAGGGGTTCTATGGCTACACCTTC. Translating it yields CASSAGQGFYGYTF.

V gene TRBV7-8 combines with J gene TRBJ2-2; a weak D match, TRBD1 (5 bases). CDR1 is SGHVS and CDR2 is FQNEAQ in the germline V gene. The length of the CDR3 is 18 residues. V shed 4 bases and J shed 0 bases, with 18 bases lying between them. The CDR3 bases are TGTGCCAGCAGCTCGGATATTGGGCAGGGCTCGAACACCGGGGAGCTGTTTTTT. Translated, it gives CASSSDIGQGSNTGELFF.

V usage is TRBV6-5 and J usage is TRBJ2-7; 14 bases align to TRBD2. CDR1 is MNHEY, CDR2 SVGAGI, per germline. There are 13 residues in the CDR3. V lost 9 bases, J lost 12 bases, and 10 bases stayed unmatched. For the CDR3, the DNA is TGTGCCAGTAGCCGACTAGCGGGAGGGGATTGGTACTTC. It encodes CASSRLAGGDWYF.

In DNA, the CDR3 is TGTGCCACCAGTGATTGGACAGGGGGCCTGGATACGCAGTATTTT. Encoded protein: CATSDWTGGLDTQYF. This rearrangement joins TRBV24-1 to TRBJ2-3; 11 nucleotides agree with TRBD1. J lost 6 bases, V lost 2 bases, and 3 bases had no gene match. This CDR3 region has 15 residues. The germline V gene has CDR1 KGHDR and CDR2 SFDVKD.

This chain joins TRBV15 and TRBJ1-4, with 9 bases lining up with TRBD1. Germline CDR1 reads LNHNV; CDR2 reads YYDKDF (reference sequence). The CDR3 has 16 amino acids. Trimming took 4 bases from V and 7 from J; bases not matched to a gene: 10. For the CDR3, the DNA is TGTGCCACCAGCACTAAATTAGGACAGGGGTTTGAAAAACTGTTTTTT. Protein: CATSTKLGQGFEKLFF.

The table lists this clone with a count of one. V gene TRBV7-3 combines with J gene TRBJ1-6; a weak D match, TRBD1 (6 bases). CDR3 length equals 19 residues. V was trimmed by 1 base and J by 0 bases, leaving 16 bases between them. Germline V gives CDR1 SGHTA, CDR2 FQGTGA. The CDR3 nucleotides read TGTGCCAGCAGCTTAAGGGCGCCAGGGGAAAGCTCCTATAATTCACCCCTCCACTTT. Protein sequence: CASSLRAPGESSYNSPLHF.

The sample holds a few counts of this clone. This chain joins TRBV6-9 and TRBJ1-2; the D is unclear. The CDR3 runs 17 residues. V lost 4 bases, J lost 0 bases, and 18 bases lay in between. Germline V gene lookup returns CDR1 MNHGY and CDR2 SVAAGI. The DNA of the CDR3 is TGTGCCAGCAGTTGCTCGGTGGGCGGGAATACTAACTATGGCTACACCTTC. This translates into CASSCSVGGNTNYGYTF.

This clone was detected once. The chain combines TRBV29-1 with TRBJ1-2, with 12 nucleotides matching TRBD1. J lost 8 bases, V lost 2 bases, and 12 bases had no gene match. CDR3 length: 16 residues. CDR1 is SQVTM, CDR2 ANQGSEA, per germline. DNA for the CDR3: TGCAGCGTTGAATTTGCTTTGGGGACAGGGGGCGGCGGCTACACCTTC. It encodes CSVEFALGTGGGGYTF.

The chain recombines TRBV6-4 with TRBJ2-1; the D gene is possibly TRBD2 (5 bases). The CDR3 length is 14 residues. Trimming left V 2 bases short and J 6 bases short, with 11 bases between. The germline V gene encodes CDR1 MRHNA and CDR2 SNTAGT. The CDR3 spells CASSDPFRGNEQFF. The CDR3 bases are TGTGCCAGCAGTGACCCTTTTCGGGGCAATGAGCAGTTCTTC.

This clone appeared a single time. This chain links TRBV18 with TRBJ2-7; maybe TRBD2 (6 bases). The CDR3 spans 16 residues. Germline CDR1 KGHSH, CDR2 LQKENI. Trimming removed 3 bases from V and 6 bases from J, with 21 bases in between. CDR3 coding DNA: TGTGCCAGCTCACCTGGAGTCTGGGACTGGGGCTCCGAGCAGTACTTC. The encoded protein is CASSPGVWDWGSEQYF.

This clone was observed a few times. This sequence joins TRBV9 and TRBJ2-1, with 9 positions matching TRBD2. Per germline, CDR1 SGDLS and CDR2 YYNGEE. The length of the CDR3 is 16 residues. V was pared by 3 bases and J by 8 bases, with 12 bases of the junction left unmatched. The CDR3 here is CASSARSGSRIYEQFF. CDR3 sequence (DNA): TGTGCCAGCAGCGCCCGTAGCGGGAGTAGAATATATGAGCAGTTCTTC.

This chain links TRBV11-2 with TRBJ1-5; TRBD1 is a possible D gene (5 bases). Trimming removed 2 bases at V and 5 bases at J, with 7 bases between. Germline loops: CDR1 SGHAT, CDR2 FQNNGV. CDR3 size: 13 residues. The CDR3 DNA reads TGTGCCAGCAGCTTAATCAGGGATCAGCCCCAGCATTTT. Its protein product is CASSLIRDQPQHF.

The genes are TRBV5-6 and TRBJ1-1; a possible D gene is TRBD1 (6 bases). V lost 1 base to trimming and J lost 0 bases, with 13 bases between them. This CDR3 has 16 residues. The germline V gene has CDR1 SGHDT and CDR2 YYEEEE. CDR3 in amino acids: CASSLLQGYMNTEAFF. Written as DNA, the CDR3 is TGTGCCAGCAGCTTGCTCCAGGGGTATATGAACACTGAAGCTTTCTTT.

This clone was counted at least ten times. This rearrangement joins TRBV11-3 to TRBJ2-4; 12 bases map to TRBD2. The germline CDR1 and CDR2 sequences are SGHNT and YENEEA. The length of the CDR3 is 16 residues. The junction had 2 bases not matched to a gene; V was cut back by 4 bases and J by 1 base. The DNA of the CDR3 is TGTGCCAGCAGCTCCGGGACTAGCGGGGCCAAAAACATTCAGTACTTC. Translated, it gives CASSSGTSGAKNIQYF. Based on the CDR3 plus reference TRBV11-3 and TRBJ2-4, the full variable domain is EAGVVQSPRYKIIEKKQPVAFWCNPISGHNTLYWYLQNLGQGPELLIRYENEEAVDDSQLPKDRFSAERLKGVDSTLKIQPAELGDSAVYLCASSSGTSGAKNIQYFGAGTRLSVL.

This clone showed up just once. Written as DNA, the CDR3 is TGTGCCAGCAGCAATCGTTTAGCGGGAGAGACCCAGTACTTC. It encodes CASSNRLAGETQYF. The chain couples TRBV7-2 to TRBJ2-5; 7 bases map to TRBD2. With V trimmed by 5 bases and J by 4 bases, 7 bases remained unmatched. The CDR3 consists of 14 residues. Germline V CDR1 and CDR2: SGHTA, FQGNSA.

In this sample, this clone turned up once. This sequence joins TRBV7-8 and TRBJ1-4; weak D call: TRBD1 (5 bases). Germline assignment: CDR1 SGHVS and CDR2 FQNEAQ. V lost 3 bases to trimming and J lost 8 bases, with 16 bases between them. CDR3 length: 15 residues. The CDR3 DNA sequence: TGTGCCAGCAGCTTTGGCGCAGGGTCGCGAGAAAAACTGTTTTTT. Protein sequence: CASSFGAGSREKLFF.